This T cell receptor (beta chain) emerged from a study of shared clonotypes between healthy human individuals. For the study at large: The study used three CD4 naive, three CD4 memory, two CD8 naive and one CD8 memory plate per donor.

Under the authors' procedure: ImmunoSEQ supplied junction-only sequences lacking quality scores, so filtering was different. Sequencing used immunoSEQ multiplex PCR; TCRdb keeps in-frame clones, though not all of them. That table is the source of V, J and clone size, and D and trimming were worked out from the DNA. The table records around 1.1 million clones, roughly 80% of them present only once. Worth noting for this clone: The same CDR3 also results from other DNA sequences found in this sample.

The CDR3 covers 16 residues. V shed 0 bases and J shed 0 bases, with 9 bases lying between them. Per the germline V gene, CDR1 is SGHRS and CDR2 is YFSETQ. The sequence was obtained from a man younger than 35 in good health. Some clones in this sample may be carry-over from other donors' samples. This sequence joins TRBV5-1 and TRBJ2-2; perhaps TRBD1 as D (6 bases). Sequencing was done on a sample of memory CD4+ T cells from PBMCs. Noted subset: CD45RA-negative fraction. The CDR3 DNA sequence: TGCGCCAGCAGCTTGGCAGGGGCGGCGAACACCGGGGAGCTGTTTTTT. It specifies CASSLAGAANTGELFF.